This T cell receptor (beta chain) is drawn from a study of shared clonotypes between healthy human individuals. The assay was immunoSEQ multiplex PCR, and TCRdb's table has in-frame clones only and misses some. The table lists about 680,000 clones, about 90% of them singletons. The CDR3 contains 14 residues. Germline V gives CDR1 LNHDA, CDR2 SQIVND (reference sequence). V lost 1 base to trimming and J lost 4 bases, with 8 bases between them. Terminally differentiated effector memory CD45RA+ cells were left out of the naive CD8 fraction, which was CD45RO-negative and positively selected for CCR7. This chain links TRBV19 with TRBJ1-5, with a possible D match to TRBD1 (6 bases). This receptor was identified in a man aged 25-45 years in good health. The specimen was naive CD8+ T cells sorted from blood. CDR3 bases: TGTGCCAGTAGTATAGGGACAGTGAATCAGCCCCAGCATTTT. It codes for CASSIGTVNQPQHF.